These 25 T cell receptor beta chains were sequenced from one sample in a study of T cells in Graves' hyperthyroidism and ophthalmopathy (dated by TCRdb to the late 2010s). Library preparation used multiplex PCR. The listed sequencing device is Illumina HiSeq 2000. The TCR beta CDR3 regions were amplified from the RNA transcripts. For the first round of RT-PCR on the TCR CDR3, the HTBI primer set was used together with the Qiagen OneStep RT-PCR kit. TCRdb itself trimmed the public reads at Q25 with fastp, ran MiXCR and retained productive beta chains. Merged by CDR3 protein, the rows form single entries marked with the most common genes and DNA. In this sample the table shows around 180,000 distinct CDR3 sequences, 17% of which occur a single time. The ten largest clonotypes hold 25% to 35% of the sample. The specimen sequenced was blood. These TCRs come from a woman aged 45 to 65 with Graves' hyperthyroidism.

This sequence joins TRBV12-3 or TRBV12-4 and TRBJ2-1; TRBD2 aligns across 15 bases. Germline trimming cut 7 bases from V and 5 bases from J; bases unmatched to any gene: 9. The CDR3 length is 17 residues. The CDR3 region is CASTSGLAGGVNNEQFF. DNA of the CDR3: TGTGCCAGCACCTCGGGACTAGCGGGAGGTGTCAACAATGAGCAGTTCTTC.

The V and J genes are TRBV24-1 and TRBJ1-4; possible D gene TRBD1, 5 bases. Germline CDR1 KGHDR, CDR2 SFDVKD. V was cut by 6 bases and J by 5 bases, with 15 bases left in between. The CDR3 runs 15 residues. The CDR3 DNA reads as TGTGCCACCAGTCCCGGGGGGATTGGCAATGAAAAACTGTTTTTT. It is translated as CATSPGGIGNEKLFF.

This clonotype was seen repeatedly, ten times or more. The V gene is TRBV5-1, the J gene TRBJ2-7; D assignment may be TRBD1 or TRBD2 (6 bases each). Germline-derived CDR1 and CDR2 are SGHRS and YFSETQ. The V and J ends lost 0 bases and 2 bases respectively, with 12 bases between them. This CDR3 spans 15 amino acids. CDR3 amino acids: CASSLAIGGPYEQYF. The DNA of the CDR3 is TGCGCCAGCAGCTTGGCAATCGGGGGCCCCTACGAGCAGTACTTC.

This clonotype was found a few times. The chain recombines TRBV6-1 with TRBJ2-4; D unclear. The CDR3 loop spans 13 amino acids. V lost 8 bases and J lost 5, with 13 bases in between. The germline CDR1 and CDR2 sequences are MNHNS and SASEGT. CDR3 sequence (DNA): TGTGCCAGCCGTCCTAGTTCCCAAAACATTCAGTACTTC. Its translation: CASRPSSQNIQYF.

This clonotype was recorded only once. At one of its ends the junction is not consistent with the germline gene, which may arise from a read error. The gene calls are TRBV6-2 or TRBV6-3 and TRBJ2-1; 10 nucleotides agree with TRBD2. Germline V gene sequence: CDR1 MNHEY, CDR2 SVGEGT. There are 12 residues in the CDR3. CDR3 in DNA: TGTGACAGCGGGGGGGCCCCGGATGAGCAGTTCTTC. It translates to CDSGGAPDEQFF.

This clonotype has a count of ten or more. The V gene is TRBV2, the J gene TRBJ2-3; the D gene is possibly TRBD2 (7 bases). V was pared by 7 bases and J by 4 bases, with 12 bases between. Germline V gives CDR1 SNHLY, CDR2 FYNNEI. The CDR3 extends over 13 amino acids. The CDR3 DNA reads TGTGCCAGCACGGGGGGCGCCCCAGATACGCAGTATTTT. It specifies CASTGGAPDTQYF. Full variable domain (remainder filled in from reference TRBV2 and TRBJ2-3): EPEVTQTPSHQVTQMGQEVILRCVPISNHLYFYWYRQILGQKVEFLVSFYNNEISEKSEIFDDQFSVERPDGSNFTLKIRSTKLEDSAMYFCASTGGAPDTQYFGPGTRLTVL.

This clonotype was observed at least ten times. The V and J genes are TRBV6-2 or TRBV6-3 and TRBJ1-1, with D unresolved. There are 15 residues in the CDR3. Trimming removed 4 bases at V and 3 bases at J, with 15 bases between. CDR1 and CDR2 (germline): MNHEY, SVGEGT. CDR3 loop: CASSFLLNTDTEAFF. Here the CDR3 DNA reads TGTGCCAGCAGTTTCCTACTAAACACCGACACTGAAGCTTTCTTT.

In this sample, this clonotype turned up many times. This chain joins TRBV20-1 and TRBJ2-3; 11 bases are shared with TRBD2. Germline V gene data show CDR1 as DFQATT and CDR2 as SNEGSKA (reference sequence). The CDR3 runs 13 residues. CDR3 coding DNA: TGCAGCTTTAGCGGGGGGGGCCCAGATACGCAGTATTTT. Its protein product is CSFSGGGPDTQYF.

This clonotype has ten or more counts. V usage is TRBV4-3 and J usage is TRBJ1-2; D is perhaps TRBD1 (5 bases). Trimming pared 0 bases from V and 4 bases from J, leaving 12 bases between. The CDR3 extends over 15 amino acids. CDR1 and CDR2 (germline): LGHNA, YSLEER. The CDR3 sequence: CASSQDGTVIYGYTF. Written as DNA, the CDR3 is TGCGCCAGCAGCCAAGATGGGACGGTGATCTATGGCTACACCTTC.

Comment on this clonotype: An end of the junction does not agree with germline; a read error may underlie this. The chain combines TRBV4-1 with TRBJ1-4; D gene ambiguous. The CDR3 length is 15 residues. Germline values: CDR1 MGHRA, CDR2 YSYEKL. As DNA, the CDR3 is TGCGCCAGCAGCCAAGACCGTTCAACTGATGAAAAACTGTTTTTT. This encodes CASSQDRSTDEKLFF.

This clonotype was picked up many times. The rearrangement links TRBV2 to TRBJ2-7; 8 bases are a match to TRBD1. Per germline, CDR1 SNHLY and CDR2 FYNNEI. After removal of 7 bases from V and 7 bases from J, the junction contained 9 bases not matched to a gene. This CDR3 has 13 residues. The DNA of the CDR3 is TGTGCCAGCACATCCGGACAGGGCCGGGAGCAGTACTTC. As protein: CASTSGQGREQYF.

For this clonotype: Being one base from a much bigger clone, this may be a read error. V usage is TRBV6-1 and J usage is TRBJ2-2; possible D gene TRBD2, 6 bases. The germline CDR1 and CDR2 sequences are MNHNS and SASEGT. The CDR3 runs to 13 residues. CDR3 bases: TGTGCCAGCAGCCTAGGGAAAACCGGGGGGCTGTTTTTT. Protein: CASSLGKTGGLFF.

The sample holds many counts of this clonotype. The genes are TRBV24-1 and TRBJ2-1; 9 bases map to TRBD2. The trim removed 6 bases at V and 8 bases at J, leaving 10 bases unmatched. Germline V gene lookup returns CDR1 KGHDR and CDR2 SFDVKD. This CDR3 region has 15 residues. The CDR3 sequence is CATSPTSGGPYEQFF. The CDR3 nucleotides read TGTGCCACCAGTCCAACGAGCGGGGGGCCCTATGAGCAGTTCTTC.

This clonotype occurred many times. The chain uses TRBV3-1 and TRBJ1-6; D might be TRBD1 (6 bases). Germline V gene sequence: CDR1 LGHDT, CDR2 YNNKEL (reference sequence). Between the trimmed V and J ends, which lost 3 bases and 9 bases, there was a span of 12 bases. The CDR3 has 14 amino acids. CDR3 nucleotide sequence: TGTGCCAGCAGCCACCTACAGGGAGTTTCACCCCTCCACTTT. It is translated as CASSHLQGVSPLHF. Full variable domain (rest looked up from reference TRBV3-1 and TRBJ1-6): DTAVSQTPKYLVTQMGNDKSIKCEQNLGHDTMYWYKQDSKKFLKIMFSYNNKELIINETVPNRFSPKSPDKAHLNLHINSLELGDSAVYFCASSHLQGVSPLHFGNGTRLTVT.

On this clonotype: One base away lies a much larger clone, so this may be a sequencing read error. The CDR3 DNA follows: TGCAGTGCTAGAGGCTCCCGGGACAGGGGATCCCAAGGGACCCAGTACTTC. It encodes CSARGSRDRGSQGTQYF. The gene calls are TRBV20-1 and TRBJ2-5, with 10 bases fitting TRBD1. This CDR3 region has 17 residues. Germline assignment: CDR1 DFQATT and CDR2 SNEGSKA (reference sequence).

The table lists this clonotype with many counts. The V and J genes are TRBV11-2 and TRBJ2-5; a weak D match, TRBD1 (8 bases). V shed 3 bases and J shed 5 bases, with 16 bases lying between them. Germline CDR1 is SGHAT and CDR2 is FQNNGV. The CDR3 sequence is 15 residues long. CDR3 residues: CASSFSTGGEETQYF. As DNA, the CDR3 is TGTGCCAGCAGCTTTTCAACAGGGGGGGAGGAGACCCAGTACTTC. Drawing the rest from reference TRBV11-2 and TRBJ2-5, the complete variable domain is EAGVAQSPRYKIIEKRQSVAFWCNPISGHATLYWYQQILGQGPKLLIQFQNNGVVDDSQLPKDRFSAERLKGVDSTLKIQPAKLEDSAVYLCASSFSTGGEETQYFGPGTRLLVL.

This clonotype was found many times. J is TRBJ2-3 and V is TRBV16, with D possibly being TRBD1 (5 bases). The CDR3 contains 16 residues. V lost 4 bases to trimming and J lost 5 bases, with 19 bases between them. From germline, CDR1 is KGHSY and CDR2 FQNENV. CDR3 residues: CASSPKAHLQGDTQYF. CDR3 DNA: TGTGCCAGCAGCCCCAAAGCCCACCTGCAGGGAGATACGCAGTATTTT.

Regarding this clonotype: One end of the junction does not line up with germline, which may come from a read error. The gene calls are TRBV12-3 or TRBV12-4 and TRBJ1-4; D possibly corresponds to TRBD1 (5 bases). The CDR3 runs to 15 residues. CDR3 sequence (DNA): TGTGCTAGCAGCCAGCGGGGGTTAATTCGTGAAAAACTGTTTTTT. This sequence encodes CASSQRGLIREKLFF.

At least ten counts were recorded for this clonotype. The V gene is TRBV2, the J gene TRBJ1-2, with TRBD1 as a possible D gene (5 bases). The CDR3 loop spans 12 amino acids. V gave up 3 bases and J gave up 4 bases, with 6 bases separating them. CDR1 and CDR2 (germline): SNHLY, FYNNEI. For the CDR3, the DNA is TGTGCCAGCAGTGAGGGGGGCTATGGCTACACCTTC. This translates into CASSEGGYGYTF. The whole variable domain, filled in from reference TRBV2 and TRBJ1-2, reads EPEVTQTPSHQVTQMGQEVILRCVPISNHLYFYWYRQILGQKVEFLVSFYNNEISEKSEIFDDQFSVERPDGSNFTLKIRSTKLEDSAMYFCASSEGGYGYTFGSGTRLTVV.

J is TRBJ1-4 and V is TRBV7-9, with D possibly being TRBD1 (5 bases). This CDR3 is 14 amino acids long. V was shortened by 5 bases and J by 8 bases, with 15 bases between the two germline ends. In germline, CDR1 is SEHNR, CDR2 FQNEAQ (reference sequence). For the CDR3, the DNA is TGTGCCAGCAGCCCGACAGCGTGGGACGAAAAACTGTTTTTT. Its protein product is CASSPTAWDEKLFF.

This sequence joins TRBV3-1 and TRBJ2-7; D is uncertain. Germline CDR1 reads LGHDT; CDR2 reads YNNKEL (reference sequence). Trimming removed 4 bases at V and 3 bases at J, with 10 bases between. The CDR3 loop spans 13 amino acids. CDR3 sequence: CASSRNVNYEQYF. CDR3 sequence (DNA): TGTGCCAGCAGCCGCAACGTAAACTACGAGCAGTACTTC.

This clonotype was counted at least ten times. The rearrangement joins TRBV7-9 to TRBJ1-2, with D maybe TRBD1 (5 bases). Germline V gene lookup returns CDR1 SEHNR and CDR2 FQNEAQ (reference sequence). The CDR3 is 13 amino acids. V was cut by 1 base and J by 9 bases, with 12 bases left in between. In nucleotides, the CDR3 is TGTGCCAGCAGCTTAGACGGGGACTGGAGCTACACCTTC. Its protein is CASSLDGDWSYTF.

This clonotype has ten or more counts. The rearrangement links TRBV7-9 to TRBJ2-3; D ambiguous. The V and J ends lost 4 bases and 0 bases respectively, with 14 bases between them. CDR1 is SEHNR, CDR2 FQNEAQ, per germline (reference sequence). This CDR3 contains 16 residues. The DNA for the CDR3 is TGTGCCAGCAGCTCTCTCTTGGTAGGGAGCACAGATACGCAGTATTTT. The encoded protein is CASSSLLVGSTDTQYF.

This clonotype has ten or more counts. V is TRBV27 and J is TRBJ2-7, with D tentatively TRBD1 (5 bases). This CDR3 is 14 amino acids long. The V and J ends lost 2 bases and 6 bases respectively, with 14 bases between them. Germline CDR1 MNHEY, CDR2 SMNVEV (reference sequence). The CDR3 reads CASSLTRVSGEQYF. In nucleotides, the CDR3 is TGTGCCAGCAGTTTAACCAGGGTTTCGGGCGAGCAGTACTTC.

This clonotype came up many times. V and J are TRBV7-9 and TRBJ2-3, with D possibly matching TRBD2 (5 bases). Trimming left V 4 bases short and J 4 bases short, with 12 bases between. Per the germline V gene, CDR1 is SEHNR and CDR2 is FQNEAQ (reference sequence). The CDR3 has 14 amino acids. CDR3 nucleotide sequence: TGTGCCAGCAGCTCAATGGACTCTTCAGATACGCAGTATTTT. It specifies CASSSMDSSDTQYF.